Below, one T cell receptor beta chain is given with its context. The antigen this receptor binds is unknown. It has no much larger one-base neighbor in the sample; base qualities were not kept. This sample is drawn from a study of CD8 T cells in Susac syndrome (dated by TCRdb to about 2019). About the study as a whole: Among the sequenced Susac syndrome patients, five or six had clinically active disease and about 8 were in clinical remission. At blood withdrawal, Susac syndrome patients were either therapy-naive, taking corticosteroids (in some cases with IVIg as well), or taking IVIg alone. The study used repertoire sequencing to test whether antigen drove CD8+ T cell activation and differentiation in Susac syndrome.

RNA was extracted using the RNeasy kit, and about 0.45 to 1 ug of the RNA was reverse transcribed with random hexamers. The immunoSEQ multiplex PCR assay, which covers 54 Vbeta and 13 Jbeta segments, was used to amplify TCR beta CDR3 regions. To correct PCR amplification bias, a synthetic template baseline was used for both primer optimization and computational correction. From the authors' description of their analysis: Reads were assigned to V, D and J genes according to IMGT and analyzed in immunoSEQ Analyzer, with only productive sequences retained. Clonality was calculated as one minus the Shannon entropy normalized by log2 of the number of productive unique sequences. Public and private clones were assessed among the 100 most prevalent clones of each patient and control. Clones were defined as Susac-specific if absent from the healthy and MS cohorts, from 1052 published viral clones and from other ImmuneACCESS disease sequences. TCRdb applied fastp at Q25 and MiXCR to the public reads, then kept only in-frame beta chains. Rows merge per CDR3 protein into single entries with the most common DNA and genes. TCRdb assigned the V and J calls; the authors' analysis was not used. The sample records 200,000 to 300,000 distinct CDR3 sequences, about 96% of which are singletons. The top ten clones comprise approximately 0.1% of the sample.

High-throughput TCR beta sequencing profiled peripheral blood CD8+ and CD4+ T cells from healthy donors, Susac syndrome patients and multiple sclerosis patients. The Susac syndrome patients fulfilled recently defined diagnostic criteria for either definite or probable disease. Bulk CD8+ and CD4+ T cells were purified by magnetic negative isolation, whereas CD8+ TEMRA cells were enriched by FACS. Blood was collected in EDTA tubes and processed within 24 hours, with PBMCs isolated through density gradient centrifugation. PBMCs intended for TCR sequencing were cryopreserved in liquid nitrogen and thawed later in a water bath at 37 degrees C. Purity of sorted or isolated CD4+, CD8+ and CD8+ TEMRA cells was at least 90%. Broad study findings and their caveats: The number of individuals in the TCR sequencing and HLA analysis was recognized as being relatively small. In patients with Susac syndrome, the CD4+ T cell repertoire showed no detectable clonal expansion.

Source material: CD4+ T cells from PBMCs. This receptor was obtained from a human donor with Susac syndrome.

The DNA sequence follows: TGCAGCGTTGAAGACCGGCTTCAGCGGGCCACAGATACGCAGTATTTT. It translates as CSVEDRLQRATDTQYF. The V and J segments used are TRBV29-1 and TRBJ2-3; TRBD2 could be the D gene, as 6 bases match. The cysteine opens and the phenylalanine closes a CDR3 of 16 amino acids. The sequence is cut down to CDR3 DNA, 48 bases in frame from base 1. According to the germline V gene, CDR1 reads SQVTM and CDR2 reads ANQGSEA. The V end loses 0 bases and the J end loses 2 bases, and a stretch of 15 bases separates them.